Below are 23 T cell receptor beta chains sequenced from a single sample in a study of blood T cell repertoires in COVID-19. This table comes from immunoSEQ multiplex PCR, and its TCRdb copy is limited to in-frame clones, with some not included. The table shows approximately 60,000 clones, with approximately 79% occurring only once. Sequencing was done on a sample of peripheral blood. Every receptor here comes from a man aged 55-75 years with acute or convalescent COVID-19.

The table lists this clone with a few counts. V usage is TRBV30 and J usage is TRBJ2-7; 12 bases line up with TRBD2. This CDR3 has 13 residues. Per the germline V gene, CDR1 is GTSNPN and CDR2 is SVGIG (reference sequence). Germline trimming cut 2 bases from V and 6 bases from J; bases unmatched to any gene: 2. The CDR3 coding sequence is TGTGCCTGGAGTCGGACTAGCGGGACCGAGCAGTACTTC. As protein: CAWSRTSGTEQYF. The full variable domain, its missing parts supplied by reference TRBV30 and TRBJ2-7, is SQTIHQWPATLVQPVGSPLSLECTVEGTSNPNLYWYRQAAGRGLQLLFYSVGIGQISSEVPQNLSASRPQDRQFILSSKKLLLSDSGFYLCAWSRTSGTEQYFGPGTRLTVT.

This clone has only a few counts. The rearrangement links TRBV6-5 to TRBJ1-5; the D gene is possibly TRBD1 (5 bases). The V end was cut by 8 bases, the J end by 4 bases, with 12 bases between. This CDR3 has 13 amino acids. Germline V gene data show CDR1 as MNHEY and CDR2 as SVGAGI. The CDR3 protein is CASGEGINQPQHF. CDR3 nucleotides: TGTGCCAGCGGGGAGGGGATAAATCAGCCCCAGCATTTT.

The chain carries TRBV5-1 and TRBJ1-1; 10 bases are a match to TRBD1. The junction had 10 bases not matched to a gene; V was cut back by 4 bases and J by 7 bases. The CDR3 runs 15 residues. Germline CDR1 and CDR2: SGHRS and YFSETQ. The CDR3, as DNA: TGCGCCAGCAGCCCCATGTCGGGACAGGGGTTTGAAGCTTTCTTT. Its protein is CASSPMSGQGFEAFF.

This CDR3 is CASSQGQGEYEQYF. In nucleotides, the CDR3 is TGTGCCAGCAGCCAGGGACAGGGCGAGTACGAGCAGTACTTC. This sequence joins TRBV7-9 and TRBJ2-7, with 9 nucleotides matching TRBD1. The V gene end was trimmed by 5 bases and the J gene end by 4 bases; junction bases not matched to a gene: 6. The CDR3 length is 14 residues. Per germline, CDR1 SEHNR and CDR2 FQNEAQ (reference sequence).

This chain connects TRBV9 to TRBJ2-7, with TRBD1 as a possible D gene (6 bases). The length of the CDR3 is 15 residues. In germline, CDR1 is SGDLS, CDR2 YYNGEE. V shed 0 bases and J shed 0 bases, with 10 bases lying between them. The CDR3 loop reads CASSVGPGVSYEQYF. The CDR3 DNA sequence: TGTGCCAGCAGCGTAGGGCCAGGGGTCTCCTACGAGCAGTACTTC.

The chain joins TRBV12-3 or TRBV12-4 to TRBJ1-1, with TRBD1 as a possible D gene (6 bases). The CDR3 is 13 amino acids. Trimming cost V 6 bases and J 6 bases, with 14 bases left between them. CDR3 sequence reads: CASRVQGLAEAFF. DNA for the CDR3: TGTGCCAGCAGAGTACAGGGCTTGGCTGAAGCTTTCTTT.

The V gene is TRBV18, the J gene TRBJ2-1; maybe TRBD2 (6 bases). The CDR3 has 17 residues. The V end lost 4 bases, the J end lost 3 bases, and 19 bases lay between the germline ends. Germline lookup yields CDR1 KGHSH and CDR2 LQKENI. The DNA of the CDR3 is TGTGCCAGCTCACTCCCCGCCGGGACTTTTCTCTACAATGAGCAGTTCTTC. Protein sequence: CASSLPAGTFLYNEQFF.

V usage is TRBV5-1 and J usage is TRBJ2-1; tentative D call: TRBD1 (6 bases). Trimming stripped 1 base from V and 6 bases from J, with 14 bases between. The CDR3 has 15 amino acids. The germline CDR1 and CDR2 sequences are SGHRS and YFSETQ. The CDR3 DNA is TGCGCCAGCAGCTTGAAAACAGGGCGGTCCAATGAGCAGTTCTTC. Translating it yields CASSLKTGRSNEQFF.

The chain carries TRBV5-1 and TRBJ1-4; D call uncertain. The CDR3 runs 13 residues. Per germline, CDR1 SGHRS and CDR2 YFSETQ. V was cut by 4 bases and J by 3 bases, with 7 bases left in between. The CDR3 is CASSREANEKLFF. In DNA form, the CDR3 reads TGCGCCAGCAGCCGGGAGGCTAATGAAAAACTGTTTTTT.

The rearrangement joins TRBV28 to TRBJ1-2, with TRBD1 matching 8 bases. Germline values: CDR1 MDHEN, CDR2 SYDVKM. CDR3 size: 18 residues. V was pared by 5 bases and J by 5 bases, with 19 bases of the junction left unmatched. In nucleotides, the CDR3 is TGTGCCAGCAGTGGTGGGGGTGGGGGACAGGCGGCTTCATATGGCTACACCTTC. Encoded protein: CASSGGGGGQAASYGYTF.

The chain uses TRBV5-4 and TRBJ2-5, with TRBD1 identical over 9 bases. Per germline, CDR1 SGHNT and CDR2 YYREEE (reference sequence). V shed 0 bases, J shed 7 bases, and the junction held 16 bases outside the gene matches. CDR3 length: 18 amino acids. The CDR3 sequence: CASSLASGTGINRGTQYF. In DNA form, the CDR3 reads TGTGCCAGCAGCTTGGCCTCCGGGACAGGGATTAACCGAGGGACCCAGTACTTC.

This clone was picked up one time. The chain joins TRBV5-1 to TRBJ2-7; D is possibly TRBD1 (6 bases). Trimming removed 4 bases from V and 7 bases from J, with 21 bases in between. Germline CDR1 and CDR2: SGHRS and YFSETQ. There are 15 residues in the CDR3. The CDR3 region is CASSPRAGTLGEQYF. DNA of the CDR3: TGCGCCAGCAGCCCACGGGCCGGGACACTAGGGGAGCAGTACTTC.

CDR3 nucleotides: TGTGCCTGGACTTTCGGACAATCAGATACGCAGTATTTT. Translated: CAWTFGQSDTQYF. J is TRBJ2-3 and V is TRBV30; D is possibly TRBD1 (5 bases). The germline V gene encodes CDR1 GTSNPN and CDR2 SVGIG (reference sequence). This CDR3 has 13 amino acids. Trimming shortened V by 4 bases and J by 4 bases, and 12 bases separated the two germline ends.

This chain joins TRBV18 and TRBJ1-1, with D maybe TRBD1 (6 bases). This CDR3 has 14 amino acids. Trimming cost V 6 bases and J 6 bases, with 17 bases left between them. Germline V gives CDR1 KGHSH, CDR2 LQKENI. The CDR3 coding sequence is TGTGCCAGCTCCCCAAGACAGTCAGGGGCTGAAGCTTTCTTT. This encodes CASSPRQSGAEAFF.

The chain combines TRBV2 with TRBJ1-4, with D unclear. Trimming left V 5 bases short and J 0 bases short, with 19 bases between. This CDR3 contains 18 residues. Germline V gene data show CDR1 as SNHLY and CDR2 as FYNNEI. CDR3 DNA: TGTGCCAGCAGTTTCTCCCTCGACACGTTTGCAACTAATGAAAAACTGTTTTTT. Translation gives CASSFSLDTFATNEKLFF.

The chain uses TRBV7-9 and TRBJ2-2, with 8 bases fitting TRBD2. Germline CDR1 is SEHNR and CDR2 is FQNEAQ (reference sequence). Losses at the gene ends were 3 bases for V and 7 bases for J; bases not matched to a gene: 7. This CDR3 is built from 15 residues. The DNA of the CDR3 is TGTGCCAGCAGCTTGGCGGGGGGCCAAGGCGGGGAGCTGTTTTTT. It encodes CASSLAGGQGGELFF.

The chain joins TRBV6-2 or TRBV6-3 to TRBJ1-2; TRBD1 aligns across 9 bases. Germline trimming cut 2 bases from V and 6 bases from J; bases unmatched to any gene: 10. The CDR3 runs to 16 residues. CDR1 and CDR2 from the germline V gene are MNHEY and SVGEGT. This CDR3 is CASSYRNWDREDGYTF. CDR3 in DNA: TGTGCCAGCAGTTACCGTAATTGGGACAGGGAGGATGGCTACACCTTC.

This chain connects TRBV14 to TRBJ1-6, with 9 bases that match TRBD1. Per the germline V gene, CDR1 is SGHDN and CDR2 is FVKESK. The CDR3 covers 15 residues. V was clipped by 6 bases and J by 5 bases; unmatched bases: 5. The CDR3 coding sequence is TGTGCCAGCAGTCGGGGACAGGGCCATAATTCACCCCTCCACTTT. Encoded protein: CASSRGQGHNSPLHF. Complete variable domain (other parts from reference TRBV14 and TRBJ1-6): EAGVTQFPSHSVIEKGQTVTLRCDPISGHDNLYWYRRVMGKEIKFLLHFVKESKQDESGMPNNRFLAERTGGTYSTLKVQPAELEDSGVYFCASSRGQGHNSPLHFGNGTRLTVT.

This rearrangement joins TRBV30 to TRBJ1-3; D is perhaps TRBD1 (6 bases). CDR1 and CDR2 (germline): GTSNPN, SVGIG (reference sequence). This CDR3 region has 13 residues. V shed 8 bases and J shed 0 bases, with 11 bases lying between them. CDR3 sequence: CAHDRISGNTIYF. The CDR3 region has the DNA TGTGCCCACGACAGGATCTCTGGAAACACCATATATTTT.

V usage is TRBV5-1 and J usage is TRBJ2-2, with 7 bases identical to TRBD1. The CDR3 sequence is 14 residues long. The germline gives CDR1 SGHRS, CDR2 YFSETQ. The V segment lost 5 bases and the J segment 6 bases; nucleotides outside the gene matches: 7. The CDR3 loop reads CASRDNRGPGELFF. DNA of the CDR3: TGCGCCAGCAGGGACAACAGGGGCCCCGGGGAGCTGTTTTTT.

The chain employs TRBV6-1 and TRBJ2-7; D is possibly TRBD2 (6 bases). Germline CDR1 is MNHNS and CDR2 is SASEGT. Trimming took off 4 bases at V and 7 bases at J, with 29 bases between the two ends. The CDR3 extends over 18 amino acids. The CDR3 DNA reads TGTGCCAGCAGTGCCACCCCTTTACTAAGCGGGCCTACTGGGGAGCAGTACTTC. This encodes CASSATPLLSGPTGEQYF.

V usage is TRBV11-3 and J usage is TRBJ2-1; 15 nucleotides agree with TRBD2. Germline lookup yields CDR1 SGHNT and CDR2 YENEEA. There are 18 residues in the CDR3. V was pared by 5 bases and J by 0 bases, with 5 bases of the junction left unmatched. For the CDR3, the DNA is TGTGCCAGCAGCCCTGGACTAGCGGGGGGGCCCTCCTACAATGAGCAGTTCTTC. Its protein is CASSPGLAGGPSYNEQFF.

The genes are TRBV11-2 and TRBJ1-4, with D hard to call. With 3 bases removed from V and 6 bases from J, the gap between germline ends came to 14 bases. The germline V gene encodes CDR1 SGHAT and CDR2 FQNNGV. The CDR3 has 15 amino acids. CDR3 nucleotides: TGTGCCAGCAGCTTCGACGTCGGGGAGTATGAAAAACTGTTTTTT. The encoded protein is CASSFDVGEYEKLFF.